Each of the 27 T cell receptor beta chains below was sequenced from the same sample in a study of blood T cell repertoires in COVID-19. Clones were read by immunoSEQ multiplex PCR, and TCRdb kept only the in-frame ones, dropping some. This table holds about 210,000 clones, around 91% found once. Sequenced input: peripheral blood. The receptors stem from a woman aged 40-49 years with acute or convalescent COVID-19.

This clone was counted once. The V gene is TRBV9, the J gene TRBJ1-1, with D perhaps matching TRBD1 (6 bases). The germline CDR1 and CDR2 sequences are SGDLS and YYNGEE. The germline V and J ends were trimmed by 0 bases and 4 bases, with 16 bases remaining between them. This CDR3 spans 16 amino acids. CDR3 coding DNA: TGTGCCAGCAGCGTAGTGGCAGGGGAACCGGTCACTGAAGCTTTCTTT. Amino acids: CASSVVAGEPVTEAFF.

The chain joins TRBV11-2 to TRBJ1-3; D may be TRBD1 (5 bases). V gave up 5 bases and J gave up 0 bases, with 11 bases separating them. In germline, CDR1 is SGHAT, CDR2 FQNNGV. This CDR3 region has 15 residues. CDR3 nucleotide sequence: TGTGCCAGCAGCGCCCTGGGGGGCTCTGGAAACACCATATATTTT. Encoded protein: CASSALGGSGNTIYF.

Here the CDR3 DNA reads TGTGCCAGCAGCCAAAAAAGGGGTCGGTTCAATGAGCAGTTCTTC. Amino acid sequence: CASSQKRGRFNEQFF. This chain links TRBV14 with TRBJ2-1, with D possibly TRBD1 on 5 matching bases. V lost 2 bases to trimming and J lost 6 bases, with 14 bases between them. In germline, CDR1 is SGHDN, CDR2 FVKESK. There are 15 residues in the CDR3. Full variable domain (outside the CDR3, taken from reference TRBV14 and TRBJ2-1): EAGVTQFPSHSVIEKGQTVTLRCDPISGHDNLYWYRRVMGKEIKFLLHFVKESKQDESGMPNNRFLAERTGGTYSTLKVQPAELEDSGVYFCASSQKRGRFNEQFFGPGTRLTVL.

The chain combines TRBV9 with TRBJ2-1, with 7 bases identical to TRBD2. CDR1 SGDLS and CDR2 YYNGEE come from the germline V gene. The V and J ends lost 4 bases and 4 bases, in that order; junction bases with no gene match: 14. This CDR3 spans 17 amino acids. For the CDR3, the DNA is TGTGCCAGCAGCTCTCACCCGAGACCGGGGGGATACAATGAGCAGTTCTTC. Translated: CASSSHPRPGGYNEQFF.

The rearrangement links TRBV18 to TRBJ2-5; 7 bases match TRBD1. Germline CDR1 reads KGHSH; CDR2 reads LQKENI. The length of the CDR3 is 15 residues. Germline trimming cut 3 bases from V and 5 bases from J; bases unmatched to any gene: 9. CDR3 sequence: CASSPYQGVAETQYF. The CDR3 DNA follows: TGTGCCAGCTCACCTTACCAGGGGGTTGCTGAGACCCAGTACTTC.

This chain uses TRBV7-9 with TRBJ1-4; D is uncertain. This CDR3 has 13 residues. Germline V gene lookup returns CDR1 SEHNR and CDR2 FQNEAQ (reference sequence). V dropped 5 bases and J dropped 7 bases, with 11 bases sitting between them. The CDR3 spells CASSPSLAEKLFF. CDR3 DNA: TGTGCCAGCAGCCCTTCCTTGGCTGAAAAACTGTTTTTT.

CDR3 residues: CASSPWVGLDSNQPQHF. CDR3 coding DNA: TGTGCCAGCAGTCCTTGGGTTGGACTAGATAGCAATCAGCCCCAGCATTTT. The chain uses TRBV6-6 and TRBJ1-5; D not certain. The CDR3 spans 17 residues. V shed 5 bases and J shed 0 bases, with 17 bases lying between them. CDR1 is MNHNY, CDR2 SVGAGI, per germline (reference sequence).

The V call is TRBV7-2, the J call TRBJ2-3, with D possibly being TRBD2 (6 bases). Germline-derived CDR1 and CDR2 are SGHTA and FQGNSA. The CDR3 sequence is 16 residues long. V was shortened by 1 base and J by 6 bases, with 17 bases between the two germline ends. The chain's CDR3 is CASSLGGGAGFDTQYF. The CDR3 DNA is TGTGCCAGCAGCTTAGGAGGCGGGGCCGGGTTTGATACGCAGTATTTT. Based on the CDR3 plus reference TRBV7-2 and TRBJ2-3, the full variable domain is GAGVSQSPSNKVTEKGKDVELRCDPISGHTALYWYRQSLGQGLEFLIYFQGNSAPDKSGLPSDRFSAERTGGSVSTLTIQRTQQEDSAVYLCASSLGGGAGFDTQYFGPGTRLTVL.

The chain carries TRBV10-3 and TRBJ2-1; 11 positions agree with TRBD1. Germline CDR1 ENHRY, CDR2 SYGVKD. After removal of 8 bases from V and 8 bases from J, the junction contained 2 bases not matched to a gene. The CDR3 has 12 amino acids. CDR3 sequence: CAILGQGDEQFF. Written as DNA, the CDR3 is TGTGCCATCTTGGGACAGGGGGATGAGCAGTTCTTC.

The chain couples TRBV19 to TRBJ1-1, with D possibly being TRBD1 (5 bases). The CDR3 sequence is 13 residues long. V was pared by 3 bases and J by 9 bases, with 14 bases between. CDR1 is LNHDA, CDR2 SQIVND, per germline (reference sequence). CDR3 sequence: CASSIGAGFKAFF. The CDR3 DNA reads as TGTGCCAGTAGTATCGGAGCAGGGTTTAAAGCTTTCTTT. Using reference TRBV19 and TRBJ1-1 for the parts outside the CDR3, the full variable domain is DGGITQSPKYLFRKEGQNVTLSCEQNLNHDAMYWYRQDPGQGLRLIYYSQIVNDFQKGDIAEGYSVSREKKESFPLTVTSAQKNPTAFYLCASSIGAGFKAFFGQGTRLTVV.

This clone was recorded a few times. CDR3 bases: TGCGCCAGCAGCTCAGATGGACCGGGGGTCATCTATGGCTACACCTTC. It encodes CASSSDGPGVIYGYTF. The V and J genes are TRBV5-1 and TRBJ1-2; D possibly corresponds to TRBD1 (5 bases). Trimming took 3 bases from V and 4 from J, leaving 19 bases between them. The CDR3 is made up of 16 amino acids. Germline V gives CDR1 SGHRS, CDR2 YFSETQ.

The rearrangement links TRBV6-5 to TRBJ2-7, with D possibly TRBD2 on 6 matching bases. This CDR3 has 13 residues. V shed 2 bases and J shed 1 base, with 6 bases lying between them. CDR1 and CDR2 from the germline V gene are MNHEY and SVGAGI. The CDR3, as DNA: TGTGCCAGCAGTTACGGGGGGTCCTACGAGCAGTACGTC. This encodes CASSYGGSYEQYV.

The V and J genes are TRBV12-5 and TRBJ2-7; TRBD2 aligns across 11 bases. The V segment lost 0 bases and the J segment 3 bases; nucleotides outside the gene matches: 4. The CDR3 has 16 amino acids. The germline gives CDR1 LGHNT, CDR2 FRNRAP. The CDR3 DNA reads TGTGCTAGTGGTTTGGTACTAGCGGGGGACCTCTACGAGCAGTACGTC. Its translation: CASGLVLAGDLYEQYV.

The V call is TRBV5-1, the J call TRBJ1-2, with 8 positions matching TRBD1. Trimming removed 4 bases from V and 2 bases from J; junction bases left unmatched: 4. The CDR3 is 14 residues long. CDR1 and CDR2 from the germline V gene are SGHRS and YFSETQ. The CDR3 DNA follows: TGCGCCAGCAGCCCGGACAGGGCGAACTATGGCTACACCTTC. Its protein is CASSPDRANYGYTF.

The V and J genes are TRBV19 and TRBJ1-5; 8 bases line up with TRBD1. The germline V gene encodes CDR1 LNHDA and CDR2 SQIVND (reference sequence). V lost 5 bases and J lost 2; bases outside the gene matches: 5. The CDR3 contains 15 residues. The CDR3 DNA sequence: TGTGCCAGTAGTGTACCGGGACAGGGCAATCAGCCCCAGCATTTT. Protein sequence: CASSVPGQGNQPQHF. The full variable domain, its missing parts supplied by reference TRBV19 and TRBJ1-5, is DGGITQSPKYLFRKEGQNVTLSCEQNLNHDAMYWYRQDPGQGLRLIYYSQIVNDFQKGDIAEGYSVSREKKESFPLTVTSAQKNPTAFYLCASSVPGQGNQPQHFGDGTRLSIL.

The rearrangement joins TRBV21-1 to TRBJ2-7; the table's TRBD2 call for D was not verified on the DNA. TRBV21-1 counts as a pseudogene. CDR3 length: 13 amino acids. This CDR3 reads CASSEGPEREQYV. For the CDR3, the DNA is TGTGCCAGCAGCGAGGGCCCCGAGAGGGAGCAGTACGTC.

This clone was counted a single time. This chain joins TRBV5-1 and TRBJ1-2, with a weak D call TRBD1 (6 bases). Germline CDR1 and CDR2: SGHRS and YFSETQ. This CDR3 is 14 amino acids long. Trimming removed 4 bases from V and 7 bases from J, with 17 bases in between. CDR3 sequence reads: CASSPSAGGFGYTF. DNA of the CDR3: TGCGCCAGCAGCCCATCCGCGGGGGGCTTTGGCTACACCTTC.

This chain joins TRBV3-1 (or the pseudogene TRBV3-2) and TRBJ1-3; no clear D gene. V lost 4 bases and J 4 bases, leaving 20 bases between the germline ends. The germline CDR1 and CDR2 sequences are LGHDT and YNNKEL (reference sequence). The CDR3 spans 17 residues. CDR3 DNA sequence: TGTGCCAGCAGCCTCACCTCGTCGTGGAGCTACGGAAACACCATATATTTT. Residues: CASSLTSSWSYGNTIYF.

This clone was counted between two and nine times. The rearrangement joins TRBV6-1 to TRBJ1-2, with TRBD1 matching 7 bases. J was trimmed by 4 bases and V by 0 bases; bases with no gene match: 2. The germline CDR1 and CDR2 sequences are MNHNS and SASEGT. This CDR3 region has 14 residues. CDR3 residues: CASSEAGTAYGYTF. The DNA for the CDR3 is TGTGCCAGCAGTGAAGCCGGGACAGCCTATGGCTACACCTTC.

The table lists this clone with a count of one. The rearrangement links TRBV12-2 to TRBJ1-3; the DNA was not used to check the table's D call, TRBD1. TRBV12-2 is a listed pseudogene. The CDR3 has 13 amino acids. The CDR3 reads CASRLDRGNTIYF. CDR3 coding DNA: TGTGCAAGTCGCTTAGACAGAGGAAACACCATATATTTT.

This rearrangement joins TRBV10-2 to TRBJ1-2; maybe TRBD1 (5 bases). Germline V gives CDR1 WSHSY, CDR2 SAAADI. This CDR3 comprises 15 residues. Trimming stripped 3 bases from V and 4 bases from J, with 15 bases between. CDR3 DNA: TGCGCCAGCAGTGATAGGGCGGGGCGGAGCTATGGCTACACCTTC. It encodes CASSDRAGRSYGYTF.

This clone showed up just once. V and J are TRBV5-1 and TRBJ2-7; D is possibly TRBD1 (6 bases). The V and J ends lost 4 bases and 0 bases respectively, with 11 bases between them. CDR1 and CDR2 from the germline V gene are SGHRS and YFSETQ. This CDR3 has 14 residues. CDR3 amino acids: CASSPWTDSYEQYV. CDR3 sequence (DNA): TGCGCCAGCAGCCCATGGACAGACTCCTACGAGCAGTACGTC.

The rearrangement links TRBV6-6 to TRBJ2-1, with 8 nucleotides matching TRBD2. J was trimmed by 6 bases and V by 2 bases; bases with no gene match: 0. The CDR3 has 13 residues. The V gene's germline CDR1 is MNHNY and CDR2 SVGAGI (reference sequence). CDR3 protein: CASSYGTSNEQFF. The CDR3 DNA sequence: TGTGCCAGCAGTTACGGGACTAGCAATGAGCAGTTCTTC.

The chain carries TRBV9 and TRBJ1-3; 12 nucleotides match TRBD1. The CDR3 is made up of 18 amino acids. Germline V gene sequence: CDR1 SGDLS, CDR2 YYNGEE. V was pared by 3 bases and J by 8 bases, with 15 bases of the junction left unmatched. The CDR3 region is CASSAPWGQGAGEDTIYF. CDR3 DNA: TGTGCCAGCAGCGCCCCTTGGGGACAGGGGGCGGGGGAGGACACCATATATTTT.

J is TRBJ2-6 and V is TRBV5-8, with D uncertain. Germline values: CDR1 SGHTS, CDR2 YDEGEE. Trimming removed 0 bases from V and 2 bases from J, with 6 bases in between. This CDR3 spans 15 amino acids. CDR3 coding DNA: TGTGCCAGCAGCTTGGTAATTACTGGGGCCAACGTCCTGACTTTC. Translation gives CASSLVITGANVLTF.

Of note for this clone: Other DNA variants within this sample encode the same CDR3. The chain carries TRBV14 and TRBJ1-2; D remains ambiguous. This CDR3 comprises 12 residues. The V gene lost 1 base and the J gene lost 5 bases, with 5 bases spanning the gap. CDR1 and CDR2 (germline): SGHDN, FVKESK. The CDR3 sequence is CASSQGGYGYTF. Here the CDR3 DNA reads TGTGCCAGCAGCCAAGGCGGATATGGCTACACCTTC.

The chain links TRBV9 to TRBJ1-3; TRBD1 is a possible D gene (6 bases). In germline, CDR1 is SGDLS, CDR2 YYNGEE. V was cut by 0 bases and J by 4 bases, with 8 bases left in between. The CDR3 sequence is 14 residues long. CDR3 sequence reads: CASSVAGVGNTIYF. As DNA, the CDR3 is TGTGCCAGCAGCGTAGCAGGGGTCGGAAACACCATATATTTT. Based on the CDR3 plus reference TRBV9 and TRBJ1-3, the full variable domain is DSGVTQTPKHLITATGQRVTLRCSPRSGDLSVYWYQQSLDQGLQFLIQYYNGEERAKGNILERFSAQQFPDLHSELNLSSLELGDSALYFCASSVAGVGNTIYFGEGSWLTVV.